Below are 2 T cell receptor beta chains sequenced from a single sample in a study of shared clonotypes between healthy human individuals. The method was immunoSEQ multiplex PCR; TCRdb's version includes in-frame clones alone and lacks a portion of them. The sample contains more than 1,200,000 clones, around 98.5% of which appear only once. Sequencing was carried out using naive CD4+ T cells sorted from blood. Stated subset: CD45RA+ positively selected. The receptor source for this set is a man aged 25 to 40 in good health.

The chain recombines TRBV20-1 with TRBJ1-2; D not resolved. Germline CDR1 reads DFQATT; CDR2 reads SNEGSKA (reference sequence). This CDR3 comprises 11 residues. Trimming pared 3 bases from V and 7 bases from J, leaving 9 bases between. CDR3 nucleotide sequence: TGCAGTGCTAGTTTCGGGGTTGGCTACACCTTC. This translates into CSASFGVGYTF.

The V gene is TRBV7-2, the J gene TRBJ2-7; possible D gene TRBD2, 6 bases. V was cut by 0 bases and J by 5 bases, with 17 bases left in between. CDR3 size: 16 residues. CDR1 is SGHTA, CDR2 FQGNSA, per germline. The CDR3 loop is CASSLAEGLTRDEQYF. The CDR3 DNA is TGTGCCAGCAGCTTAGCGGAGGGGTTGACGAGGGACGAGCAGTACTTC.